Each of the 18 T cell receptor beta chains below was sequenced from the same sample in a study of cytomegalovirus exposure and HLA in healthy donors. Both 60 Vbeta primers and 13 Jbeta primers went into the PCR. Assay used: immunoSEQ multiplex PCR; TCRdb lists only in-frame clones, some missing. The data show around 100,000 clones, and the top ten clones hold 3.5% to 4.5%. The sample comprised PBMCs. Every receptor here comes from a man aged 30-40 years in good health and CMV-seronegative.

The CDR3 is CASSSTSGGSHEQYF. The DNA of the CDR3 is TGTGCCAGCAGCTCGACGAGCGGGGGGTCTCACGAGCAGTACTTC. This chain uses TRBV11-2 with TRBJ2-7; TRBD2 matches at 9 bases. V was pared by 4 bases and J by 5 bases, with 9 bases of the junction left unmatched. In germline, CDR1 is SGHAT, CDR2 FQNNGV. The CDR3 contains 15 residues.

The CDR3 bases are TGTGCCAGGCCCCCGAGGTATAGCAATCAGCCCCAGCATTTT. It translates to CARPPRYSNQPQHF. V gene TRBV19 combines with J gene TRBJ1-5, with no clear D. This CDR3 comprises 14 residues. V lost 9 bases, J lost 0 bases, and 12 bases lay in between. Germline lookup yields CDR1 LNHDA and CDR2 SQIVND (reference sequence).

The V call is TRBV6-5, the J call TRBJ2-7; 11 bases are shared with TRBD1. CDR1 and CDR2 from the germline V gene are MNHEY and SVGAGI. CDR3 length: 16 amino acids. V gave up 0 bases and J gave up 7 bases; unmatched junction bases: 8. The DNA of the CDR3 is TGTGCCAGCAGTTACTCGGGACAGGGGGTTTCGCGTGAGCAGTACTTC. The encoded protein is CASSYSGQGVSREQYF.

V usage is TRBV5-1 and J usage is TRBJ1-4; TRBD1 agrees at 7 bases. Germline V gives CDR1 SGHRS, CDR2 YFSETQ. V lost 4 bases and J lost 7; bases outside the gene matches: 7. This CDR3 region has 14 residues. This chain's CDR3 is CASSPDRLGEKLFF. CDR3 nucleotides: TGCGCCAGCAGCCCGGACAGGTTGGGTGAAAAACTGTTTTTT.

The J gene is TRBJ2-5, the V gene TRBV6-1; tentatively, D is TRBD2 (6 bases). The J call may be wrong; the DNA end is better matched by TRBJ2-7. CDR1 and CDR2 from the germline V gene are MNHNS and SASEGT. The CDR3 is 14 amino acids. The CDR3 loop is CASSDGTPPYEQYF. CDR3 DNA sequence: TGTGCCAGCAGTGACGGGACTCCACCCTACGAGCAGTACTTC.

This chain connects TRBV7-2 to TRBJ2-5, with D possibly matching TRBD2 (7 bases). Germline values: CDR1 SGHTA, CDR2 FQGNSA. V lost 6 bases and J 2 bases, leaving 13 bases between the germline ends. The length of the CDR3 is 14 residues. The DNA of the CDR3 is TGTGCCAGCAGGAGAGGGGGGGGTCAAGAGACCCAGTACTTC. Translating gives CASRRGGGQETQYF.

The CDR3 spells CASSTLAGADYEQYF. In nucleotides, the CDR3 is TGTGCCAGTAGTACCTTAGCGGGGGCCGACTACGAGCAGTACTTC. The V call is TRBV19, the J call TRBJ2-7, with 9 bases identical to TRBD2. Losses at the gene ends were 4 bases for V and 3 bases for J; bases not matched to a gene: 7. This CDR3 spans 15 amino acids. The germline V gene has CDR1 LNHDA and CDR2 SQIVND (reference sequence).

This chain connects TRBV7-3 to TRBJ1-1; weak D call: TRBD1 (5 bases). Trimming pared 1 base from V and 5 bases from J, leaving 11 bases between. CDR1 and CDR2 (germline): SGHTA, FQGTGA. This CDR3 contains 14 residues. This CDR3 is CASSLRGSQTEAFF. The DNA for the CDR3 is TGTGCCAGCAGCTTAAGGGGCAGCCAAACTGAAGCTTTCTTT.

J is TRBJ2-5 and V is TRBV5-4; 7 bases are shared with TRBD2. With V trimmed by 4 bases and J by 3 bases, 12 bases remained unmatched. The CDR3 runs to 16 residues. CDR1 is SGHNT, CDR2 YYREEE, per germline (reference sequence). CDR3 region: CASSGSPAGVEETQYF. The CDR3 coding sequence is TGTGCCAGCAGCGGATCCCCGGCGGGGGTCGAAGAGACCCAGTACTTC.

Comment on this clone: One end of the junction fails to match germline, which may point to a read error. J is TRBJ1-2 and V is TRBV28; a weak D match, TRBD1 (5 bases). CDR3 length: 13 residues. The germline V gene has CDR1 MDHEN and CDR2 SYDVKM. The CDR3 loop is CANSSAGNYGYTF. In DNA, the CDR3 is TGTGCCAACAGTTCCGCAGGGAACTATGGCTACACCTTC.

The chain recombines TRBV5-6 with TRBJ1-4; possible D gene TRBD1, 5 bases. The CDR3 runs to 16 residues. Per germline, CDR1 SGHDT and CDR2 YYEEEE. Deletions cut 1 base from V and 8 bases from J, with 18 bases between. CDR3 DNA: TGTGCCAGCAGCTTGCAGGGTCAGGGCGGTCGCGAAAAACTGTTTTTT. It specifies CASSLQGQGGREKLFF. The whole variable domain, remainder taken from reference TRBV5-6 and TRBJ1-4, is DAGVTQSPTHLIKTRGQQVTLRCSPKSGHDTVSWYQQALGQGPQFIFQYYEEEERQRGNFPDRFSGHQFPNYSSELNVNALLLGDSALYLCASSLQGQGGREKLFFGSGTQLSVL.

The V gene is TRBV30, the J gene TRBJ1-6; no reliable D call. Germline V gives CDR1 GTSNPN, CDR2 SVGIG (reference sequence). The CDR3 has 12 residues. V lost 0 bases, J lost 6 bases, and 3 bases lay in between. CDR3 protein: CAWSVVNSPLHF. The CDR3 nucleotides are TGTGCCTGGAGTGTCGTTAATTCACCCCTCCACTTT.

This rearrangement joins TRBV29-1 to TRBJ1-2; D unclear. There are 11 residues in the CDR3. Trimming took 4 bases from V and 2 from J, leaving 5 bases between them. In germline, CDR1 is SQVTM, CDR2 ANQGSEA. The CDR3 is CSVGRNYGYTF. DNA of the CDR3: TGCAGCGTTGGGCGGAACTATGGCTACACCTTC. Filled out from reference TRBV29-1 and TRBJ1-2, the complete variable domain reads SAVISQKPSRDICQRGTSLTIQCQVDSQVTMMFWYRQQPGQSLTLIATANQGSEATYESGFVIDKFPISRPNLTFSTLTVSNMSPEDSSIYLCSVGRNYGYTFGSGTRLTVV.

The chain carries TRBV15 and TRBJ2-7, with D perhaps matching TRBD2 (5 bases). Between the trimmed V and J ends, which lost 1 base and 4 bases, there was a span of 8 bases. The CDR3 is 13 residues long. Germline lookup yields CDR1 LNHNV and CDR2 YYDKDF (reference sequence). This CDR3 reads CATSRGRGYEQYF. CDR3 sequence (DNA): TGTGCCACCAGCAGAGGTCGGGGTTACGAGCAGTACTTC.

The chain couples TRBV7-3 to TRBJ2-3; 9 bases match TRBD2. Germline lookup yields CDR1 SGHTA and CDR2 FQGTGA. Germline trimming cut 2 bases from V and 3 bases from J; bases unmatched to any gene: 9. The CDR3 covers 17 residues. The CDR3: CASSLDLRGGETDTQYF. CDR3 DNA sequence: TGTGCCAGCAGCTTAGACCTACGCGGGGGGGAAACAGATACGCAGTATTTT.

CDR3 in DNA: TGTGCCAGTAGTTCCGGACAGGGACGGGGTATTAGCAATCAGCCCCAGCATTTT. Amino acids: CASSSGQGRGISNQPQHF. The chain recombines TRBV19 with TRBJ1-5, with 8 bases matching TRBD1. The CDR3 consists of 18 residues. Germline CDR1 LNHDA, CDR2 SQIVND (reference sequence). Trimming removed 5 bases from V and 0 bases from J; junction bases left unmatched: 12.

This chain links TRBV30 with TRBJ2-2; D is possibly TRBD1 (6 bases). CDR3 length: 12 amino acids. In germline, CDR1 is GTSNPN, CDR2 SVGIG (reference sequence). Trimming took 4 bases from V and 7 from J, leaving 10 bases between them. CDR3 protein: CAWTGQFGELFF. As DNA, the CDR3 is TGTGCCTGGACTGGACAGTTCGGGGAGCTGTTTTTT.

The rearrangement uses TRBV9 and TRBJ2-7; tentative D call: TRBD2 (7 bases). The CDR3 length is 16 residues. Trimming left V 3 bases short and J 0 bases short, with 16 bases between. Germline lookup yields CDR1 SGDLS and CDR2 YYNGEE. DNA of the CDR3: TGTGCCAGCAGCGGGGGGGGGCAGGGAAGCTCCTACGAGCAGTACTTC. Protein: CASSGGGQGSSYEQYF. The complete variable domain, with remaining parts taken from reference TRBV9 and TRBJ2-7, reads DSGVTQTPKHLITATGQRVTLRCSPRSGDLSVYWYQQSLDQGLQFLIQYYNGEERAKGNILERFSAQQFPDLHSELNLSSLELGDSALYFCASSGGGQGSSYEQYFGPGTRLTVT.